This T cell receptor beta chain was identified during a study of T cell responses to AZD1222 COVID-19 vaccine. TCRdb's table, derived via immunoSEQ multiplex PCR, lists solely in-frame clones and lacks some. The table shows 140,000 to 150,000 clones, with approximately 78% occurring only once. In its sample, this clone was seen once. The receptor was derived from an adult in good health. The specimen was peripheral blood, collected on day 0 of MenACWY control vaccination.

The CDR3 DNA sequence: TGTGCCAGCAGCCCTGCGCTAGCGGGCACAGATACGCAGTATTTT. Its protein is CASSPALAGTDTQYF. The rearrangement uses TRBV9 and TRBJ2-3; TRBD2 matches at 7 bases. This CDR3 is built from 15 residues. Germline assignment: CDR1 SGDLS and CDR2 YYNGEE. V shed 4 bases, J shed 1 base, and the junction held 6 bases outside the gene matches.